This T cell receptor beta chain was identified during a study of spatial heterogeneity in lung cancer. For the study at large: More than nine raw reads, on average, carried each unique TCR and UMI combination.

The time point denotes: blood at routine non-recurrence follow-up after resection. Sequencing covered unsorted whole RNA taken from tumor, nontumor lung or frozen PBMC. Study-level findings and limits: Blood carried ubiquitous expanded tumor TCRs more at resection than follow-up.

TCRdb fed the 5' RACE reads into MiXCR, producing one record per CDR3 protein. The sample yields around 110,000 distinct CDR3 sequences, over 9% seen once. V lost 5 bases and J lost 5, with 10 bases in between. Germline V CDR1 and CDR2: MNHNS, SASEGT. CDR3 length: 12 residues. This clonotype was seen at least ten times. As yet, its antigen is unknown. Sequenced material: PBMCs, taken at follow-up. The source of this sequence is a male donor with early-stage non-small cell lung cancer. The chain couples TRBV6-1 to TRBJ2-7, with D unclear. CDR3 residues: CASSQTRDEQYF. The CDR3, as DNA: TGTGCCAGCAGTCAGACCCGCGACGAGCAGTACTTC.